Listed here are 12 T cell receptor beta chains from one sample, sequenced in a study of technical replicates of blood from several donors. Sequencing was performed with immunoSEQ multiplex PCR; in TCRdb, only in-frame clones are kept and a portion is missing. The sample consists of 50,000 to 70,000 clones, 80% to 95% of them appearing once. Material: PBMCs. The receptor source for this set is a human donor in good health. Some clones in this sample may be carry-over from other donors' samples.

The genes are TRBV5-1 and TRBJ2-7; 7 bases agree with TRBD1. The CDR3 has 14 residues. J gave up 5 bases and V 3 bases, and 8 bases lay outside the gene matches. Germline CDR1 is SGHRS and CDR2 is YFSETQ. CDR3 amino acids: CASSSKDRYHEQYF. The CDR3 DNA reads TGCGCCAGCAGCTCCAAGGACAGGTACCACGAGCAGTACTTC.

The chain combines TRBV29-1 with TRBJ1-1; 7 bases are a match to TRBD1. Germline values: CDR1 SQVTM, CDR2 ANQGSEA. V dropped 6 bases and J dropped 1; count of bases not matched to a gene: 11. The CDR3 is 15 amino acids. In nucleotides, the CDR3 is TGCAGCGTGGACAGGTCGGAGGTAGGGAACACTGAAGCTTTCTTT. Amino acids: CSVDRSEVGNTEAFF.

The rearrangement joins TRBV2 to TRBJ2-5; TRBD1 matches at 7 bases. The CDR3 contains 14 residues. Trimming cost V 7 bases and J 5 bases; bases outside gene matches: 10. Germline CDR1 is SNHLY and CDR2 is FYNNEI. CDR3 DNA sequence: TGTGCCAGCATTTGGGCAGGGGGTTTGGAGACCCAGTACTTC. This codes for CASIWAGGLETQYF. Using reference TRBV2 and TRBJ2-5 for the parts outside the CDR3, the full variable domain is EPEVTQTPSHQVTQMGQEVILRCVPISNHLYFYWYRQILGQKVEFLVSFYNNEISEKSEIFDDQFSVERPDGSNFTLKIRSTKLEDSAMYFCASIWAGGLETQYFGPGTRLLVL.

The chain uses TRBV5-4 and TRBJ2-7; 7 nucleotides align to TRBD2. CDR3 length: 13 amino acids. Germline lookup yields CDR1 SGHNT and CDR2 YYREEE (reference sequence). V lost 3 bases to trimming and J lost 3 bases; unmatched junction nucleotides: 3. CDR3 in DNA: TGTGCCAGCAGCTGGGGGGGGGTCTACGAGCAGTACTTC. Translation gives CASSWGGVYEQYF.

This chain links TRBV4-3 with TRBJ1-2; tentative D call: TRBD1 (5 bases). Trimming cost V 0 bases and J 3 bases, with 11 bases left between them. This CDR3 has 15 residues. Looked up from germline, CDR1 is LGHNA and CDR2 is YSLEER. CDR3: CASSQEAGADYGYTF. As DNA, the CDR3 is TGCGCCAGCAGCCAAGAGGCTGGGGCCGACTATGGCTACACCTTC.

The chain employs TRBV11-3 and TRBJ2-3, with TRBD1 identical over 7 bases. Unmatched junction bases numbered 6, after V lost 0 bases and J lost 6 bases. The CDR3 contains 15 residues. Germline V lookup: CDR1 SGHNT, CDR2 YENEEA. CDR3 coding DNA: TGTGCCAGCAGCTTAGAACCAGGGGGTTGGGATACGCAGTATTTT. It is translated as CASSLEPGGWDTQYF.

J is TRBJ2-5 and V is TRBV5-5; TRBD2 matches at 12 bases. J gave up 5 bases and V 0 bases, and 5 bases lay outside the gene matches. The CDR3 length is 16 residues. Germline loops: CDR1 SGHKS, CDR2 YYEKEE (reference sequence). CDR3 nucleotides: TGTGCCAGCAGCTTGGAACTAGCGGGGGGCCGGGAGACCCAGTACTTC. Protein product: CASSLELAGGRETQYF.

The table lists this clone with a count of one. This chain uses TRBV4-2 with TRBJ2-7; D not certain. The CDR3 covers 15 residues. In germline, CDR1 is LGHNA, CDR2 YNFKEQ. V lost 0 bases and J 3 bases, leaving 12 bases between the germline ends. CDR3 amino acids: CASSQELGHYYEQYF. In nucleotides, the CDR3 is TGTGCCAGCAGCCAAGAGTTGGGCCATTACTACGAGCAGTACTTC.

The rearrangement joins TRBV6-1 to TRBJ1-1; tentative D call: TRBD1 (5 bases). Germline CDR1 MNHNS, CDR2 SASEGT. V gave up 2 bases and J gave up 5 bases, with 12 bases separating them. The CDR3 runs to 14 residues. The CDR3: CASSERWGETEAFF. As DNA, the CDR3 is TGTGCCAGCAGTGAACGATGGGGGGAGACTGAAGCTTTCTTT.

The chain has TRBV7-9 and TRBJ2-2; D ambiguous. The CDR3 length is 14 residues. With 0 bases removed from V and 6 bases from J, the gap between germline ends came to 8 bases. CDR1 is SEHNR and CDR2 is FQNEAQ in the germline V gene (reference sequence). The CDR3 DNA is TGTGCCAGCAGCTTAGCGAGAGCGCCCGGGGAGCTGTTTTTT. This sequence encodes CASSLARAPGELFF.

Of note for this clone: At one boundary the junction diverges from the germline segment, which might be a read error. The V and J genes are TRBV5-1 and TRBJ1-2, with 10 positions matching TRBD1. This CDR3 is 15 amino acids long. CDR1 SGHRS and CDR2 YFSETQ come from the germline V gene. This CDR3 is CASSLVGQGNSGYTF. The CDR3 DNA follows: TGCGCCAGCAGCTTGGTGGGACAGGGGAACTCTGGCTACACCTTC.

J is TRBJ1-2 and V is TRBV7-9; unclear D gene. The V gene lost 0 bases and the J gene lost 10 bases, with 9 bases spanning the gap. The CDR3 is 12 residues long. The germline gives CDR1 SEHNR, CDR2 FQNEAQ (reference sequence). The CDR3 reads CASSLAAALYTF. The DNA of the CDR3 is TGTGCCAGCAGCTTAGCTGCCGCGCTCTACACCTTC.